This T cell receptor beta chain was captured by sequencing in a study of Ad26.COV2.S vaccination and SARS-CoV-2 variants. Whole-study context: Intramuscular Ad26.COV2.S at 5x10^10 or 1x10^11 viral particles.

A remark on this clone: Its antigen remains unknown.

Noted treatment: some 19 received Ad26.COV2.S at low or high dose, single or two shots; several received placebo; per-sample allocation not given. Each sample was drawn 63 days after the first injection (of vaccine or placebo). SARS-CoV-2 spike from the Wuhan strain was encoded by the vaccine, an Ad26 vector. TCRdb's table, derived via immunoSEQ multiplex PCR, lists solely in-frame clones and lacks some. The table lists 360,000 or so clones, 80% to 90% of them singletons, with roughly 3.1% in the top ten. Study-level results: Researchers cautioned that TCR breadth and depth analyses may have underestimated total T cell responses. Vaccine recipients had higher spike-specific TCR breadth than placebo recipients.

Losses at the gene ends were 10 bases for V and 4 bases for J; bases not matched to a gene: 9. This CDR3 region has 13 residues. Germline V lookup: CDR1 SGHVS, CDR2 FQNEAQ. The sample in question was peripheral blood, obtained in a trial of Ad26.COV2.S vaccine versus placebo. The source of this sequence is a person between 18 and 59 years old who received the Ad26.COV2.S COVID-19 vaccine or a placebo. V and J are TRBV7-8 and TRBJ1-2, with TRBD1 matching 7 bases. CDR3 sequence reads: CATERGLGYGYTF. CDR3 sequence (DNA): TGTGCCACCGAGAGGGGGCTCGGCTATGGCTACACCTTC.